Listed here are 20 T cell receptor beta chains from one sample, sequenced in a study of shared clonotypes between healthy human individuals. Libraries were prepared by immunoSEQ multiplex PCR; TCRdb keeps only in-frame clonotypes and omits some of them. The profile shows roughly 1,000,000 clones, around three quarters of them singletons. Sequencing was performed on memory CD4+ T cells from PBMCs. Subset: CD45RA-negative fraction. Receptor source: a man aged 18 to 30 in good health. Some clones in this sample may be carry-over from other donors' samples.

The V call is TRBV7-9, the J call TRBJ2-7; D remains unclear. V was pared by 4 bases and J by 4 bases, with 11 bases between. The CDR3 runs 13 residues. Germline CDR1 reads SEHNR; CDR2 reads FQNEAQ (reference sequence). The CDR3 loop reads CASSWKERYEQYF. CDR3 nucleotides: TGTGCCAGCAGCTGGAAGGAACGTTACGAGCAGTACTTC.

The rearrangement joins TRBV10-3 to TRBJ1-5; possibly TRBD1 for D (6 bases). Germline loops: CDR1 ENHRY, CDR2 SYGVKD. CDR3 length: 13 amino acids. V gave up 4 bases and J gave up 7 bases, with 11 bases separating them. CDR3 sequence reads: CAISVGAGQPQHF. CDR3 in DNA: TGTGCCATCAGTGTGGGGGCGGGCCAGCCCCAGCATTTT.

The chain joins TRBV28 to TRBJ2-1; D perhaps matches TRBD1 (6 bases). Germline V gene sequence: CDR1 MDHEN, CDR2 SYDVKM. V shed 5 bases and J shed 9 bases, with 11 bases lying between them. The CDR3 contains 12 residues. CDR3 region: CASSPLGGEQFF. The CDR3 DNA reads TGTGCCAGCAGTCCACTAGGGGGTGAGCAGTTCTTC.

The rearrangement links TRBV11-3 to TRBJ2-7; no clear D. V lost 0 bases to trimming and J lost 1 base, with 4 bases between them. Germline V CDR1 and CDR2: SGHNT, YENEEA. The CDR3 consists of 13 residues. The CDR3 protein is CASSLDKSYEQYF. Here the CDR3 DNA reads TGTGCCAGCAGCTTAGATAAATCCTACGAGCAGTACTTC.

CDR3 in DNA: TGTGCCATCATGAGTAGCGGCCCCCAAGAGACCCAGTACTTC. Translation: CAIMSSGPQETQYF. The chain recombines TRBV10-3 with TRBJ2-5; a weak D match, TRBD2 (6 bases). The CDR3 is 14 amino acids. V lost 7 bases to trimming and J lost 1 base, with 13 bases between them. Per germline, CDR1 ENHRY and CDR2 SYGVKD.

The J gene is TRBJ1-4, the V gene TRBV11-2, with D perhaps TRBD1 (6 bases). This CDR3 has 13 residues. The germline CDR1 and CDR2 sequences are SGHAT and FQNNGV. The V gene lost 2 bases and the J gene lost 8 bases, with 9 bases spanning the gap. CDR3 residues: CASSLYRDEKLFF. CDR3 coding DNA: TGTGCCAGCAGCTTATACAGGGACGAAAAACTGTTTTTT. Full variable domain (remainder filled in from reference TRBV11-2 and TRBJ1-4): EAGVAQSPRYKIIEKRQSVAFWCNPISGHATLYWYQQILGQGPKLLIQFQNNGVVDDSQLPKDRFSAERLKGVDSTLKIQPAKLEDSAVYLCASSLYRDEKLFFGSGTQLSVL.

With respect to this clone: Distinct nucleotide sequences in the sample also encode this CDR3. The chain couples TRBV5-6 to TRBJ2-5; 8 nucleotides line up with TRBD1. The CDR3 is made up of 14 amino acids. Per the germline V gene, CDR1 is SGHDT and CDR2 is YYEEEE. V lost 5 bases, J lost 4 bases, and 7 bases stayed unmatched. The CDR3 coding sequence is TGTGCCAGCAGTTCCACAGGGGGAGGAGAGACCCAGTACTTC. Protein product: CASSSTGGGETQYF.

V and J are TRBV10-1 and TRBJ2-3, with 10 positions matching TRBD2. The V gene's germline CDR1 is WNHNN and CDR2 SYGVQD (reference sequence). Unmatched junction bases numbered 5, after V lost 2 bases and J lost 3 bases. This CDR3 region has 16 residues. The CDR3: CASSEASGSCTDTQYF. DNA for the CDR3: TGCGCCAGCAGTGAGGCTAGCGGGAGTTGTACAGATACGCAGTATTTT.

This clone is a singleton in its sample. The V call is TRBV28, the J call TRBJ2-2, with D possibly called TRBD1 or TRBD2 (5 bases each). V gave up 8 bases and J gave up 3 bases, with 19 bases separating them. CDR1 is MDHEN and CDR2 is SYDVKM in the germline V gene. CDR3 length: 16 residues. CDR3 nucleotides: TGTGCCAGCGGGCTCATCGGGGCCACGGACACCGGGGAGCTGTTTTTT. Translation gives CASGLIGATDTGELFF.

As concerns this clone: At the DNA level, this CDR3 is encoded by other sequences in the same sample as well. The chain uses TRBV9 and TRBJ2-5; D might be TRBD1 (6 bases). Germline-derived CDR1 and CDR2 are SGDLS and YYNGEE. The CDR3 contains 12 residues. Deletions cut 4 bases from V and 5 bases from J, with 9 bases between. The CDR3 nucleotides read TGTGCCAGCAGCCCGCAGGGGGAGACCCAGTACTTC. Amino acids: CASSPQGETQYF.

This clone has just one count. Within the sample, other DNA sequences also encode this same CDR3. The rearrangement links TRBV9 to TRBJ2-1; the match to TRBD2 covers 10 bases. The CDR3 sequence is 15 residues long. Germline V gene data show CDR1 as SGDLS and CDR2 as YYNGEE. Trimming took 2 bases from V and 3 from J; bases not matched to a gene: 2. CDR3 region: CASSVGTSDYNEQFF. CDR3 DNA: TGTGCCAGCAGCGTTGGGACTAGCGACTACAATGAGCAGTTCTTC.

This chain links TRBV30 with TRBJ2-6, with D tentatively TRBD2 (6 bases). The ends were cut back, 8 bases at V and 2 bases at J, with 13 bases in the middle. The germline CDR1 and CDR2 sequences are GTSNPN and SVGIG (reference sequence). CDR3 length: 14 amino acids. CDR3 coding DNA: TGTGCCCGCACTGGGGAGGCTGGGGCCAACGTCCTGACTTTC. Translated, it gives CARTGEAGANVLTF.

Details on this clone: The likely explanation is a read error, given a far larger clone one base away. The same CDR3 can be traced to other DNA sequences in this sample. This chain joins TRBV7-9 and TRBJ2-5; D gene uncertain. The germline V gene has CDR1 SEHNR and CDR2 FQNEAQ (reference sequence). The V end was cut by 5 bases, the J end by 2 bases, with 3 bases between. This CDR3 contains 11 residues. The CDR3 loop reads CASSIQETQYF. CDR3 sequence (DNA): TGTGCCAGCAGCATACAAGAGACCCAGTACTTC.

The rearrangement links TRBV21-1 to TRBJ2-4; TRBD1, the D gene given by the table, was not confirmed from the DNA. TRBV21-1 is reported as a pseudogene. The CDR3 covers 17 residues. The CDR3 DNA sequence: TGTGCCAGCAGCAGCCCCCAGGCAGGTGGGTCCAAAAACATTCAGTACTTC. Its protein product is CASSSPQAGGSKNIQYF.

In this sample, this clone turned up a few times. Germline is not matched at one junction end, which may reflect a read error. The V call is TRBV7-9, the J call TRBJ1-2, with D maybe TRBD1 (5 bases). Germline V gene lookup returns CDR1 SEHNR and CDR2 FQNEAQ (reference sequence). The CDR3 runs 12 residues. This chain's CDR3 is CASSKTDYGHTF. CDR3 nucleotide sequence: TGTGCCAGCAGCAAGACAGATTATGGCCACACCTTC.

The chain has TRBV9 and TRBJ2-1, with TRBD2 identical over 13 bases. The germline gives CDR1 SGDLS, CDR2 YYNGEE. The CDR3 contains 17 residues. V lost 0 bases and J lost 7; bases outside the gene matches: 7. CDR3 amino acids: CASSVGGLAGERNEQFF. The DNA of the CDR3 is TGTGCCAGCAGCGTAGGCGGACTAGCGGGAGAAAGGAATGAGCAGTTCTTC.

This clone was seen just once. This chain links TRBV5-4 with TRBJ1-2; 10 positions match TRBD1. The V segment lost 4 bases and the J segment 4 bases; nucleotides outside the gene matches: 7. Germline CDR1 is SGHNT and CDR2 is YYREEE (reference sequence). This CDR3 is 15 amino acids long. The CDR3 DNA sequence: TGTGCCAGCAGCGCCCCGGGACAGGGGTTCTATGGCTACACCTTC. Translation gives CASSAPGQGFYGYTF.

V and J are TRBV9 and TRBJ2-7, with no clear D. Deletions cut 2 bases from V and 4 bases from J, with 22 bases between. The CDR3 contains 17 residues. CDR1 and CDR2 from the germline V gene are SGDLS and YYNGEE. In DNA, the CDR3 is TGTGCCAGCAGCGTTTCCCCCCGGCCATTTCCCTTTTACGAGCAGTACTTC. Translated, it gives CASSVSPRPFPFYEQYF.

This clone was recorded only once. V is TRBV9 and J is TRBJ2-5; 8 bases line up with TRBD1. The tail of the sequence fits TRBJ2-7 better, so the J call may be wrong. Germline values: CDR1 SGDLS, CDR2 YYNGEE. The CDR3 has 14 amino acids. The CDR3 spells CASSPRTGNYEQYF. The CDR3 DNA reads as TGTGCCAGCAGCCCCCGGACAGGGAATTACGAGCAGTACTTC.

The CDR3 nucleotides are TGTGCTAGTGGCCGACCACAGGGGGAGAGCGAGCAGTACTTC. Protein sequence: CASGRPQGESEQYF. The genes are TRBV12-5 and TRBJ2-7; 8 bases line up with TRBD1. The trim removed 6 bases at V and 6 bases at J, leaving 10 bases unmatched. The CDR3 is made up of 14 amino acids. Germline CDR1 is LGHNT and CDR2 is FRNRAP.